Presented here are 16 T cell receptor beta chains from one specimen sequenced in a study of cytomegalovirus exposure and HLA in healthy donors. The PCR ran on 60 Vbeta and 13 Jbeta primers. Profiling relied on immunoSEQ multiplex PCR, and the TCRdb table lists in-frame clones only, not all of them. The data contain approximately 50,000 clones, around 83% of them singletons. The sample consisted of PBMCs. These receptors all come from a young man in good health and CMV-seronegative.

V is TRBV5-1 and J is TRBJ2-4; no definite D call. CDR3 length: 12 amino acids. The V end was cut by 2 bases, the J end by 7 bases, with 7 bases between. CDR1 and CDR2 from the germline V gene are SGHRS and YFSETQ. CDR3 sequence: CASSLTRNIQYF. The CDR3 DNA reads TGCGCCAGCAGCTTAACACGCAACATTCAGTACTTC.

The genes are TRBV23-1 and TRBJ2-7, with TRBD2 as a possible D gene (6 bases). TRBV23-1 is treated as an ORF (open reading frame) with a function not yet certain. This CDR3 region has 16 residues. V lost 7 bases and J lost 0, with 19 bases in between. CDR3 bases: TGCGCCAGCAATATCCCTCGACGGGGGAACTCCTACGAGCAGTACTTC. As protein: CASNIPRRGNSYEQYF.

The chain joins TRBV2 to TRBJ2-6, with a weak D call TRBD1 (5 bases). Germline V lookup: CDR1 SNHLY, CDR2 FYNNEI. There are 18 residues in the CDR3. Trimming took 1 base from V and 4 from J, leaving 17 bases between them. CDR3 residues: CASSEGFRVGIGANVLTF. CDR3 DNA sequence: TGTGCCAGCAGTGAAGGGTTCAGGGTTGGTATCGGGGCCAACGTCCTGACTTTC.

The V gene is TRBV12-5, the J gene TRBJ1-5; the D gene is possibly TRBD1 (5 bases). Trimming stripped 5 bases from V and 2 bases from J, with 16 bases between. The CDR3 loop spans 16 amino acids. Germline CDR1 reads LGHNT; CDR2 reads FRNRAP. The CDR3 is CASGPPQGDGNQPQHF. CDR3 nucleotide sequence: TGTGCTAGTGGTCCTCCCCAGGGTGACGGCAATCAGCCCCAGCATTTT. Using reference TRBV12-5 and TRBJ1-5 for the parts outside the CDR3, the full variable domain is DARVTQTPRHKVTEMGQEVTMRCQPILGHNTVFWYRQTMMQGLELLAYFRNRAPLDDSGMPKDRFSAEMPDATLATLKIQPSEPRDSAVYFCASGPPQGDGNQPQHFGDGTRLSIL.

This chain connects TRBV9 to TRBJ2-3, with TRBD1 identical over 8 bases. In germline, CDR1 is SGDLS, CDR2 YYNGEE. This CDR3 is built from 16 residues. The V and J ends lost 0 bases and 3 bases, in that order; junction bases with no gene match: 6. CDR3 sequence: CASSVGWTGTTDTQYF. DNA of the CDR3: TGTGCCAGCAGCGTAGGCTGGACAGGGACTACAGATACGCAGTATTTT.

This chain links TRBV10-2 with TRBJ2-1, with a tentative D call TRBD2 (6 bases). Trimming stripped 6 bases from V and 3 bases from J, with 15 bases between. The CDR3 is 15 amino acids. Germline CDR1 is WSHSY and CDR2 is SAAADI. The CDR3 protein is CASSGGWRGYNEQFF. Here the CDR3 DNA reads TGCGCCAGCAGCGGAGGTTGGAGGGGCTACAATGAGCAGTTCTTC.

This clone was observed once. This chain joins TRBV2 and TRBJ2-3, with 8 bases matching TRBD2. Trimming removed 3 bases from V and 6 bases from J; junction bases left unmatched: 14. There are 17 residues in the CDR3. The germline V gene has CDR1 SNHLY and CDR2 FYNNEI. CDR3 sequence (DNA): TGTGCCAGCAGTGATGACCGATCGGGCGGGGGGCTGGATACGCAGTATTTT. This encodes CASSDDRSGGGLDTQYF.

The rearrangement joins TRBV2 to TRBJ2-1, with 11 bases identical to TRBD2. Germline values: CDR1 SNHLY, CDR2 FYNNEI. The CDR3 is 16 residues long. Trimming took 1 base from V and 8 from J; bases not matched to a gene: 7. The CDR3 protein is CASSEGLAGGEDEQFF. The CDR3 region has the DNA TGTGCCAGCAGTGAAGGGCTAGCGGGGGGAGAAGATGAGCAGTTCTTC.

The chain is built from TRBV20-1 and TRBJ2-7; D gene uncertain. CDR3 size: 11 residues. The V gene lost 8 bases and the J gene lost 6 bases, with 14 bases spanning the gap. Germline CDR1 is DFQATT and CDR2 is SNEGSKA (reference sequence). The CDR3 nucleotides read TGCAGTACTAAGCCCTTCTCCGAGCAGTACTTC. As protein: CSTKPFSEQYF.

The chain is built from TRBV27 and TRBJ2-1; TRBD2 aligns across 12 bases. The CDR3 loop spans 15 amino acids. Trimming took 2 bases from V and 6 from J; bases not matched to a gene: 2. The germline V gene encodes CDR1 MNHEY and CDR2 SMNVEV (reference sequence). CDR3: CASSLGTSGLNEQFF. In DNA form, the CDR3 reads TGTGCCAGCAGTTTAGGGACTAGCGGGCTCAATGAGCAGTTCTTC.

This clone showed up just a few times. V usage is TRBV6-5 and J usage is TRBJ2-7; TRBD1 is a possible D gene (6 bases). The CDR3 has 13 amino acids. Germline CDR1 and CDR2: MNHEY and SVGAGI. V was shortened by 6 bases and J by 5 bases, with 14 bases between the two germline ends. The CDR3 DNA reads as TGTGCCAGCAGCATTAACAGGGACCACGAGCAGTACTTC. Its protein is CASSINRDHEQYF.

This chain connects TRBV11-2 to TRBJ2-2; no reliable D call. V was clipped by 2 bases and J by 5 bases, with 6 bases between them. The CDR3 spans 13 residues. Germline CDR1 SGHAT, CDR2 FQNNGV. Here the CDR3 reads CASSLYLTGELFF. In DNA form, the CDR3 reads TGTGCCAGCAGCTTATATCTAACCGGGGAGCTGTTTTTT. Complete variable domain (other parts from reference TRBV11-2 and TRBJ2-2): EAGVAQSPRYKIIEKRQSVAFWCNPISGHATLYWYQQILGQGPKLLIQFQNNGVVDDSQLPKDRFSAERLKGVDSTLKIQPAKLEDSAVYLCASSLYLTGELFFGEGSRLTVL.

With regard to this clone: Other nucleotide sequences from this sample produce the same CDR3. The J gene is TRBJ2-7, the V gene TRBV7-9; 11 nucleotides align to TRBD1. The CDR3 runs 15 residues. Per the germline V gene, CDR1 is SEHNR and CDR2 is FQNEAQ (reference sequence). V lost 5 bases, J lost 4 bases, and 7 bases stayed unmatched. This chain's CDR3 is CASSPPGQGAYEQYF. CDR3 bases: TGTGCCAGCAGCCCCCCAGGACAGGGGGCATACGAGCAGTACTTC. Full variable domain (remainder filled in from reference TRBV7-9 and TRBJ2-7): DTGVSQNPRHKITKRGQNVTFRCDPISEHNRLYWYRQTLGQGPEFLTYFQNEAQLEKSRLLSDRFSAERPKGSFSTLEIQRTEQGDSAMYLCASSPPGQGAYEQYFGPGTRLTVT.

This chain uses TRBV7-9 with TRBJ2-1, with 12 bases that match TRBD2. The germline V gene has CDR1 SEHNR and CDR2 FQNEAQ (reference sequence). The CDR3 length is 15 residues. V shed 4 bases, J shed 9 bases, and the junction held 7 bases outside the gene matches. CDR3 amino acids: CASSSRLAGAREQFF. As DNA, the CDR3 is TGTGCCAGCAGCTCCCGACTAGCGGGAGCACGTGAGCAGTTCTTC.

CDR3 loop: CASSLDGAVPNEQFF. The DNA for the CDR3 is TGTGCCAGCAGCTTGGATGGGGCCGTTCCCAATGAGCAGTTCTTC. V gene TRBV5-6 combines with J gene TRBJ2-1, with D perhaps matching TRBD1 (5 bases). Trimming cost V 0 bases and J 6 bases, with 13 bases left between them. Germline CDR1 reads SGHDT; CDR2 reads YYEEEE. The CDR3 has 15 amino acids.

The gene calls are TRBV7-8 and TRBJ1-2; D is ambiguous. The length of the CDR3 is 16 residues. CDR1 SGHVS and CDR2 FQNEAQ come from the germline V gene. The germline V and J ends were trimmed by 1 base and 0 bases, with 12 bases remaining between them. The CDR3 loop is CASSLGGFGANYGYTF. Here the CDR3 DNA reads TGTGCCAGCAGCTTAGGCGGGTTCGGGGCTAACTATGGCTACACCTTC.